This entry is about one TCR beta chain. Its target is not known. PCR amplification relied on 60 Vbeta primers (plus 13 Jbeta primers). Profiled with immunoSEQ multiplex PCR; TCRdb holds only in-frame clones, not every one. The data contain roughly 190,000 clones, roughly 80% of them singletons. The CDR3 sequence is 15 residues long. With V trimmed by 1 base and J by 7 bases, 7 bases remained unmatched. CDR1 is SGHTA, CDR2 FQGNSA, per germline. This entry belongs to a study of cytomegalovirus exposure and HLA in healthy donors. Study-level results: Within an earlier analysis, most TCR beta V segments proved productive either about 87% or about 30% of the time.

The material sequenced was PBMCs. The clonotype comes from a woman under 30 in good health and CMV-seronegative. V usage is TRBV7-2 and J usage is TRBJ2-4; 7 nucleotides line up with TRBD2. CDR3 region: CASSLEVGTINIQYF. The DNA of the CDR3 is TGTGCCAGCAGCTTAGAGGTTGGGACTATTAACATTCAGTACTTC.